Below, one TCR beta chain is given with its context. Using immunoSEQ multiplex PCR, the repertoire was profiled, and TCRdb retains in-frame clones only, with some absent. The table shows some 49,000 clones, with 85% to 95% occurring only once. This record belongs to a study of blood T cell repertoires in COVID-19. The germline V gene encodes CDR1 SGHRS and CDR2 YFSETQ. The V end was cut by 9 bases, the J end by 3 bases, with 9 bases between. The CDR3 is 12 residues long. The sequencing sample was made of peripheral blood. V gene TRBV5-1 combines with J gene TRBJ2-2; weak D call: TRBD1 (5 bases). The TCR comes from a man in his sixties with COVID-19, enrolled during active disease. The DNA of the CDR3 is TGCGCCATTGGACATCACACCGGGGAGCTGTTTTTT. Protein: CAIGHHTGELFF.